The rows below give T cell receptor beta chains drawn from one sample of a study of blood T cell repertoires in COVID-19. The table came from immunoSEQ multiplex PCR; TCRdb's copy has only in-frame clones and leaves some out. The data hold some 80,000 clones, with roughly 80% observed a single time. Sequencing used peripheral blood. The origin of the receptors is a woman in her 70s with acute or convalescent COVID-19. Each CDR3 is given with its conserved first and last residue. D genes are given only for firm matches. Clone sizes are given selectively: once, few, many, or a class where the clone is expanded.

>-|-|TRBJ2-5|TRBV30
TGTGCCTGGAGTGTACCTAGATCGGAAATTGAGACCCAGTACTTC
CAWSVPRSEIETQYF
>-|-|TRBJ2-5|TRBV11-3
TGTGCCAGCAGCTTAGGTGGGACTCGGTACCAAGAGACCCAGTACTTC
CASSLGGTRYQETQYF
>TRBD2|-|TRBJ2-1|TRBV27
TGTGCCAGCAGCTCAAAGAGGGCGGGAGTCTCCCCTTCCTACAATGAGCAGTTCTTC
CASSSKRAGVSPSYNEQFF
>-|-|TRBJ2-7|TRBV5-1
TGCGCCAGCAGCTTGGAGTATAGAGGGAGCTCCTACGAGCAGTACTTC
CASSLEYRGSSYEQYF
>TRBD1|few|TRBJ1-5|TRBV7-2
TGTGCCAGCAGCCCGGGACAGGGTAATCAGCCCCAGCATTTT
CASSPGQGNQPQHF
>-|-|TRBJ2-7|TRBV2
TGTGCCAGCAGTGTCCGGGACAACTACGAGCAGTACTTC
CASSVRDNYEQYF
>TRBD2|-|TRBJ2-1|TRBV20-1
TGCAGTGCTAGTCGGACTAGCGCTACATTTGAGCAGTTCTTC
CSASRTSATFEQFF
>TRBD1|-|TRBJ1-4|TRBV2
TGTGCCAGCAGCACCGGGACAGTAGTTGAAAAACTGTTTTTT
CASSTGTVVEKLFF
>-|-|TRBJ1-1|TRBV10-1
TGCGCCAGCAGTAATACATTATCGAACACTGAAGCTTTCTTT
CASSNTLSNTEAFF
>TRBD1|-|TRBJ1-2|TRBV6-4
TGTGCCAGCAGTGGCCAGACAGGGGGCTTTAGTGGCTACACCTTC
CASSGQTGGFSGYTF
>-|-|TRBJ2-5|TRBV21-1
TGTGCCAGCAGCATCGGAGAGACCCAGTACTTC
CASSIGETQYF
>-|-|TRBJ2-7|TRBV10-2
TGCGCCAGCAGTGAGGGCGGGAACTCCTACGAGCAGTACTTC
CASSEGGNSYEQYF
>-|-|TRBJ2-3|TRBV6-5
TGTGCCAGCATGGTGAGGGGAGGACTTACAGATACGCAGTATTTT
CASMVRGGLTDTQYF
>-|few|TRBJ1-2|TRBV29-1
TGCAGCGTTCAAGACTCCAACTATGGCTACACCTTC
CSVQDSNYGYTF
>-|-|TRBJ1-3|TRBV11-3
TGTGCCAGCAGCTTAGAGCCCCCAGGGATCGGAGGAAACACCATATATTTT
CASSLEPPGIGGNTIYF
>-|few|TRBJ2-2|TRBV29-1
TGCAGCGTTGCCCAAAGCGCTAACACCGGGGAGCTGTTTTTT
CSVAQSANTGELFF
>TRBD1|once|TRBJ2-7|TRBV10-3
TGTGCCATCAGCCCTACGGGACAGCCTTACGAGCAGTACTTC
CAISPTGQPYEQYF
>TRBD1|-|TRBJ1-2|TRBV2
TGTGCCAGCAGTGGAGACAGGGACTATGGCTACACCTTC
CASSGDRDYGYTF
>TRBD2|few|TRBJ2-5|TRBV7-2
TGTGCCAGCAGCTTAGGGACTAGCGGGAGTCGTGAGACCCAGTACTTC
CASSLGTSGSRETQYF
>-|-|TRBJ2-7|TRBV6-1
TGTGCCAGCAGTGAAGCAGGAGGGGCTGGGCTCGAGCAGTACTTC
CASSEAGGAGLEQYF
>-|few|TRBJ2-2|TRBV29-1
TGCAGCGTTGAACAGGAACACGGCGGGGAGCTGTTTTTT
CSVEQEHGGELFF
>-|-|TRBJ2-7|TRBV7-6
TGTGCCAGCAGCTTAGCGCCCGGCAGGTTAGGCGAGCAGTACTTC
CASSLAPGRLGEQYF
>TRBD2|-|TRBJ2-1|TRBV5-1
TGCGCCAGCAGCTTGCTTCCAGCGGGAGGGGAGGGTCTCTACAATGAGCAGTTCTTC
CASSLLPAGGEGLYNEQFF
>-|few|TRBJ1-1|TRBV3-1/TRBV3-2
TGTGCCAGCAGCCAAGTGTTATTGAACACTGAAGCTTTCTTT
CASSQVLLNTEAFF
>-|-|TRBJ2-7|TRBV12-3/TRBV12-4
TGTGCCAGCAGTTTAGCAGGGGCTGGCGAGCAGTACTTC
CASSLAGAGEQYF
>-|-|TRBJ2-1|TRBV9
TGTGCCAGCAGCGTAGGGCAGCAGGCCAGCAATGAGCAGTTCTTC
CASSVGQQASNEQFF
>TRBD1|-|TRBJ2-7|TRBV5-8
TGTGCCAGCAGCCGTTCCGGGACAGGGGGATACGAGCAGTACTTC
CASSRSGTGGYEQYF
>TRBD2|-|TRBJ2-3|TRBV7-9
TGTGCCAGCAGGCCCCAGCTTGGCAGGGGACTAGCGACCACAGATACGCAGTATTTT
CASRPQLGRGLATTDTQYF
>-|-|TRBJ2-1|TRBV19
TGTGCCAGTAGGGAAGGTCTCGGCGGCACTGGGCAGTTCTTC
CASREGLGGTGQFF
>TRBD2|once|TRBJ2-3|TRBV5-1
TGCGCCAGCAGCTGGACTAGCGGACTAACAGATACGCAGTATTTT
CASSWTSGLTDTQYF
>-|-|TRBJ2-3|TRBV6-5
TGTGCCAGCAGTTACTCGCAGGGGTTCGCAGATACGCAGTATTTT
CASSYSQGFADTQYF